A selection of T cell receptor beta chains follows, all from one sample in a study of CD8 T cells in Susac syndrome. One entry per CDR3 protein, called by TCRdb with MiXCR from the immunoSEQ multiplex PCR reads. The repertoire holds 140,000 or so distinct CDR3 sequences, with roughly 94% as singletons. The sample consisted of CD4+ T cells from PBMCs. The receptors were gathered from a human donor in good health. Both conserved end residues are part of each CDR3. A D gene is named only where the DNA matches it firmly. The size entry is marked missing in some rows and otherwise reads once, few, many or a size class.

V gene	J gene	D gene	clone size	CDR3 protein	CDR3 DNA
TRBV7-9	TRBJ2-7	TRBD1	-	CASSRGTGGWYEQYF	TGTGCCAGCAGCAGAGGAACAGGGGGCTGGTACGAGCAGTACTTC
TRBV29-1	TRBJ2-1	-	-	CSVEPRVNEQFF	TGCAGCGTTGAACCCAGGGTTAATGAGCAGTTCTTC
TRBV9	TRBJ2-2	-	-	CASSGTVNTGELFF	TGTGCCAGCAGCGGAACAGTTAACACCGGGGAGCTGTTTTTT
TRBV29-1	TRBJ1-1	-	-	CSGEGWQGNEAFF	TGCAGCGGAGAGGGGTGGCAGGGTAATGAAGCTTTCTTT
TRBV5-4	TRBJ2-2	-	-	CASSLLEVGELFF	TGTGCCAGCAGCTTACTAGAGGTCGGGGAGCTGTTTTTT
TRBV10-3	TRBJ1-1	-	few	CASATGNTEAFF	TGTGCCAGCGCTACAGGGAATACTGAAGCTTTCTTT
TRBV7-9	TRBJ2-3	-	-	CASSSRAVLAGDTQYF	TGTGCCAGCAGCTCTCGAGCGGTACTAGCAGGAGATACGCAGTATTTT
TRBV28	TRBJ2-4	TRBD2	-	CASSSQTAGGIQYF	TGTGCCAGCAGTTCACAGACGGCGGGGGGCATTCAGTACTTC
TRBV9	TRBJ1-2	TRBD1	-	CASSMTTGVNYGYTF	TGTGCCAGCAGCATGACGACAGGGGTTAACTATGGCTACACCTTC
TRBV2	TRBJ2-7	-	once	CASSVGAYEQYF	TGTGCCAGCAGTGTCGGTGCCTACGAGCAGTACTTC
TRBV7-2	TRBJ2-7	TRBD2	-	CASSFTVLASSYEQYF	TGTGCCAGCAGCTTCACCGTACTAGCGAGCTCCTACGAGCAGTACTTC
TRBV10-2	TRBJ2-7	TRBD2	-	CASSPRTSGIPYEQYF	TGCGCCAGCAGCCCCAGGACTAGCGGGATACCCTACGAGCAGTACTTC
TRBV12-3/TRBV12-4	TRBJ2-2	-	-	CASSLGAVKNTGELFF	TGTGCCAGCAGTTTGGGAGCGGTAAAGAACACCGGGGAGCTGTTTTTT
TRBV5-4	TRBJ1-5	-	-	CASSLGGGSGNQPQHF	TGTGCCAGCAGCTTGGGGGGGGGCAGTGGGAATCAGCCCCAGCATTTT